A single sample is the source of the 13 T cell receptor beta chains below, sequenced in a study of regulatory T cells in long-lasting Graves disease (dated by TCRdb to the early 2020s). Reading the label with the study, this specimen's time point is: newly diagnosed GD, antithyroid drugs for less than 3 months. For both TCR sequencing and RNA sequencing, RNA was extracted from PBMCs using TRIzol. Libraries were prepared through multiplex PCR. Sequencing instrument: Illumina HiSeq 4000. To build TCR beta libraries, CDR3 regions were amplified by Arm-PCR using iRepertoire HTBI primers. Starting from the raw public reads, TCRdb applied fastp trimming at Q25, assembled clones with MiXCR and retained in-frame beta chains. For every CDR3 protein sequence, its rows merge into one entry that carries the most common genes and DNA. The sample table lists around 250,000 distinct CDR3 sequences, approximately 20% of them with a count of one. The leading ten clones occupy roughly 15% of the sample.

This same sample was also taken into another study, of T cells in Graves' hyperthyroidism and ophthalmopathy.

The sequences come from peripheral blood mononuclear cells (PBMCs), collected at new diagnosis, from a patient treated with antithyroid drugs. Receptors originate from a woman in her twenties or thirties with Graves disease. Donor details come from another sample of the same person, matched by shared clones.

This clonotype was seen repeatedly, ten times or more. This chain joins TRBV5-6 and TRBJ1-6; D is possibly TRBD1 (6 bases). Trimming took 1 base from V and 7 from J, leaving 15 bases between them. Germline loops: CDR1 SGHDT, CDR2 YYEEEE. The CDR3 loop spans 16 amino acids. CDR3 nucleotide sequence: TGTGCCAGCAGCTTGAACACAGGGTCTGTGAATTCACCCCTCCACTTT. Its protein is CASSLNTGSVNSPLHF.

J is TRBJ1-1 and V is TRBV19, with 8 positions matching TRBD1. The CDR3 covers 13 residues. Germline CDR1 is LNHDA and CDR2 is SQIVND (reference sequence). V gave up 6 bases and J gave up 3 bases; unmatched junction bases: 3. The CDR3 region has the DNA TGTGCCAGTAGATCGGACAGGGACACTGAAGCTTTCTTT. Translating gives CASRSDRDTEAFF.

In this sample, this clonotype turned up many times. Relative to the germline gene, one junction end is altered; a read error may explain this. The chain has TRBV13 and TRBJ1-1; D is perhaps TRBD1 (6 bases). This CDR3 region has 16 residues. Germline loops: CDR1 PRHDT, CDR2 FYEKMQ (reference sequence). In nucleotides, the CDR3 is TGCGCCAGCAGCTTGGGAACAGGGTTAGAAGACACTGAAGCTTTCTTT. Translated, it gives CASSLGTGLEDTEAFF.

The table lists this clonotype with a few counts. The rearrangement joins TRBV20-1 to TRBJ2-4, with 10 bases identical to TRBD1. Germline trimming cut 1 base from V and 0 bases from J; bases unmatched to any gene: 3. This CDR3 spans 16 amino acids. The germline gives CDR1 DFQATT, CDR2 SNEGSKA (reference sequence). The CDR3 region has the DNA TGCAGTGCTAGAGGGGGACAGGGGATAGCCAAAAACATTCAGTACTTC. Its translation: CSARGGQGIAKNIQYF.

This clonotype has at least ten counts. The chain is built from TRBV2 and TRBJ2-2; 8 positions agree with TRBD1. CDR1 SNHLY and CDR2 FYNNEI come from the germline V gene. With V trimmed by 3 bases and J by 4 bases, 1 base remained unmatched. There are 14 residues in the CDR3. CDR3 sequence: CASSEDRATGELFF. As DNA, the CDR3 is TGTGCCAGCAGTGAGGACAGGGCCACCGGGGAGCTGTTTTTT.

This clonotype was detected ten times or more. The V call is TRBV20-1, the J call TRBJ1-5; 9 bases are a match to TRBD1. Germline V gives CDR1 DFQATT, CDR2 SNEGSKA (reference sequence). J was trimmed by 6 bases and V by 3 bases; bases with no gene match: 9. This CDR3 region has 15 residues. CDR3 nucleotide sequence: TGCAGTGCTAGGTACGACTTACAGGGGGCTCAGCCCCAGCATTTT. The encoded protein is CSARYDLQGAQPQHF.

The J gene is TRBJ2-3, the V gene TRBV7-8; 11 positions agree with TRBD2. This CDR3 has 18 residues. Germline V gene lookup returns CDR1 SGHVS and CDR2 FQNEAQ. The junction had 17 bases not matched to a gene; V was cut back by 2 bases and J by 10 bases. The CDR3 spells CASSLRASGGIPPMAQYF. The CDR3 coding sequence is TGTGCCAGCAGCTTAAGGGCTAGCGGGGGGATCCCCCCGATGGCGCAGTATTTT.

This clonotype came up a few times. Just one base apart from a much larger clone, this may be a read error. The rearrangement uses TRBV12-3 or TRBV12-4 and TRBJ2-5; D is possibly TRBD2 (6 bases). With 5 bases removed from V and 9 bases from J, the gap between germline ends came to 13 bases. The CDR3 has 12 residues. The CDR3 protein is CASSPAGEAQYF. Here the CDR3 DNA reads TGTGCCAGCAGTCCGGCCGGGGAGGCCCAGTACTTC.

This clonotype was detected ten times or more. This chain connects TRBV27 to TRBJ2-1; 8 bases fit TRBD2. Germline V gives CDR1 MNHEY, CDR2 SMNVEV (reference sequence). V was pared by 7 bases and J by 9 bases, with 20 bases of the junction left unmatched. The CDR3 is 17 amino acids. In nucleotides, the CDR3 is TGTGCCAGCACCCTAGAGGAGCGGGGGCCGCCGGGGGGTGAGCAGTTCTTC. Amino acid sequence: CASTLEERGPPGGEQFF.

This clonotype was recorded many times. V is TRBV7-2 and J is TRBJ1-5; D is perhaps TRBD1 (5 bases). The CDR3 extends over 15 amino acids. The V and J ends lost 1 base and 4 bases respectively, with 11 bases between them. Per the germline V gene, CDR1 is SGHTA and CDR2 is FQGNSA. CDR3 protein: CASSLGPSGNQPQHF. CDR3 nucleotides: TGTGCCAGCAGCTTAGGGCCGTCAGGGAATCAGCCCCAGCATTTT.

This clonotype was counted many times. The CDR3 region is CASSLGPGQSTGNTIYF. CDR3 DNA sequence: TGTGCCAGCAGCTTAGGGCCAGGCCAAAGTACTGGAAACACCATATATTTT. This chain connects TRBV7-2 to TRBJ1-3; D is unresolved. CDR1 SGHTA and CDR2 FQGNSA come from the germline V gene. V was pared by 1 base and J by 2 bases, with 15 bases between. The CDR3 sequence is 17 residues long. The whole variable domain, remainder taken from reference TRBV7-2 and TRBJ1-3, is GAGVSQSPSNKVTEKGKDVELRCDPISGHTALYWYRQSLGQGLEFLIYFQGNSAPDKSGLPSDRFSAERTGGSVSTLTIQRTQQEDSAVYLCASSLGPGQSTGNTIYFGEGSWLTVV.

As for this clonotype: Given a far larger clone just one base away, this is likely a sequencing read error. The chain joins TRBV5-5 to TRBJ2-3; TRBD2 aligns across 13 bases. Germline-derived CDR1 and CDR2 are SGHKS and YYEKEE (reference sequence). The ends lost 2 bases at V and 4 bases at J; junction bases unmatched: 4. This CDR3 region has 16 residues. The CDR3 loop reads CASSLLAGGRSDTQYF. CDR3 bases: TGTGCCAGCAGCTTACTAGCGGGGGGGCGATCAGATACGCAGTATTTT.

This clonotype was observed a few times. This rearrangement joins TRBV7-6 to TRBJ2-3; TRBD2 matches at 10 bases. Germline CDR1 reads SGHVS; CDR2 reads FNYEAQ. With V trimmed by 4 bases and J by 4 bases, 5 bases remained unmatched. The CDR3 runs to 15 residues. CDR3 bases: TGTGCCAGCAGCTCCCCAGCGGGGGGGTCAGATACGCAGTATTTT. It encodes CASSSPAGGSDTQYF. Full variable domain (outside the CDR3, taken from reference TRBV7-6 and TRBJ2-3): GAGVSQSPRYKVTKRGQDVALRCDPISGHVSLYWYRQALGQGPEFLTYFNYEAQQDKSGLPNDRFSAERPEGSISTLTIQRTEQRDSAMYRCASSSPAGGSDTQYFGPGTRLTVL.